This T cell receptor beta chain was found in a study of cytomegalovirus exposure and HLA in healthy donors. Germline V CDR1 and CDR2: LNHDA, SQIVND (reference sequence). This CDR3 is built from 15 residues. V lost 3 bases and J lost 1; bases outside the gene matches: 2. PCR used 60 Vbeta primers and 13 Jbeta primers. This table comes from immunoSEQ multiplex PCR, and its TCRdb copy is limited to in-frame clones, with some not included. This table holds 86,000 or so clones, 70% to 80% found once. As for this clone: Distinct nucleotide sequences in the sample also encode this CDR3.

Sequencing used PBMCs. J is TRBJ2-1 and V is TRBV19; 8 bases are shared with TRBD2. The receptor's source is a woman in her forties in good health and CMV-seropositive. As DNA, the CDR3 is TGTGCCAGTAGTATTGCGGGAGGATCCTACAATGAGCAGTTCTTC. Residues: CASSIAGGSYNEQFF. The whole variable domain, remainder taken from reference TRBV19 and TRBJ2-1, is DGGITQSPKYLFRKEGQNVTLSCEQNLNHDAMYWYRQDPGQGLRLIYYSQIVNDFQKGDIAEGYSVSREKKESFPLTVTSAQKNPTAFYLCASSIAGGSYNEQFFGPGTRLTVL.